This TCR beta chain derives from a study of shared clonotypes between healthy human individuals. Study conclusions and caveats: Unshared clonotypes carried lower generation probabilities than those common to all four donors. Incompleteness in sorted-subset sequencing, despite large depth, was shown by rarefaction.

TCRdb's table, derived via immunoSEQ multiplex PCR, lists solely in-frame clones and lacks some. In the table there are approximately 700,000 clones, about three quarters of which are singletons. The germline gives CDR1 SGHRS, CDR2 YFSETQ. With V trimmed by 4 bases and J by 2 bases, 4 bases remained unmatched. The CDR3 sequence is 14 residues long. As to this clone: Its target is unknown. Being one base from a much bigger clone, this may be a read error. Other DNA sequences in this specimen translate into the identical CDR3.

The chain carries TRBV5-1 and TRBJ2-7, with TRBD1 matching over 9 bases. The clonotype originates from a woman in her thirties in good health. Sequencing input: memory CD4+ T cells sorted from blood. Subset in this sample: CD45RA-negative fraction. CDR3 amino acids: CASSLGQGPYEQYF. The CDR3 DNA is TGCGCCAGCAGCCTGGGACAGGGCCCCTACGAGCAGTACTTC.